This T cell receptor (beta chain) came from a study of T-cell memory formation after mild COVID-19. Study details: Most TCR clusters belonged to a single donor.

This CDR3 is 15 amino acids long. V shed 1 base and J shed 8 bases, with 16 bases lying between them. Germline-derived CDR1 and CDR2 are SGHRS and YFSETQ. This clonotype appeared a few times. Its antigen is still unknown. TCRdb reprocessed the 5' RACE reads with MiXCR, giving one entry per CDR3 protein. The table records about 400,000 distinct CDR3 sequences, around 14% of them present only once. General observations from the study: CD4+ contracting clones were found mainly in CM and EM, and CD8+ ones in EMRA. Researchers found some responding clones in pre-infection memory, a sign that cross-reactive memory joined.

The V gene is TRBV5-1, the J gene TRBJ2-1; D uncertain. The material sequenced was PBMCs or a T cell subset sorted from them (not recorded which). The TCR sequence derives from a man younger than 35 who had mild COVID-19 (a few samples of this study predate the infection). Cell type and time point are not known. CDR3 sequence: CASSLTAEIGDEQFF. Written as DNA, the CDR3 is TGCGCCAGCAGCTTGACCGCGGAGATTGGGGATGAGCAGTTCTTC.